Presented here are 27 T cell receptor beta chains from one specimen sequenced in a study of shared clonotypes between healthy human individuals. The repertoire was sequenced with immunoSEQ multiplex PCR; TCRdb's copy has only in-frame clones and lacks some. The repertoire consists of 2,500,000 or so clones, with approximately 92% occurring once and the leading ten covering around 0.14%. Source material: naive CD4+ T cells sorted from blood. Specified subset: CD45RA+ positively selected. The origin of the receptors is a man aged 18 to 30 in good health.

Concerning this clone: Within the sample, other DNA sequences also encode this same CDR3. J is TRBJ2-2 and V is TRBV18; TRBD1 aligns across 8 bases. Trimming took 4 bases from V and 1 from J; bases not matched to a gene: 2. CDR1 KGHSH and CDR2 LQKENI come from the germline V gene. This CDR3 has 15 amino acids. The CDR3 nucleotides are TGTGCCAGCTCACAGGGGACAGGGAACACCGGGGAGCTGTTTTTT. It is translated as CASSQGTGNTGELFF.

V is TRBV25-1 and J is TRBJ2-3; 13 bases align to TRBD2. This CDR3 is 17 amino acids long. V dropped 3 bases and J dropped 6; count of bases not matched to a gene: 9. Looked up from germline, CDR1 is MGHDK and CDR2 is SYGVNS. The CDR3 reads CASSDPGWTSGGDTQYF. Written as DNA, the CDR3 is TGTGCCAGCAGTGATCCTGGCTGGACTAGCGGGGGCGATACGCAGTATTTT.

The chain recombines TRBV6-1 with TRBJ1-5; no reliable D call. Deletions cut 1 base from V and 1 base from J, with 8 bases between. CDR3 length equals 15 residues. Germline lookup yields CDR1 MNHNS and CDR2 SASEGT. Written as DNA, the CDR3 is TGTGCCAGCAGTGAAGGAAGAAGCAGCAATCAGCCCCAGCATTTT. Its protein product is CASSEGRSSNQPQHF.

The genes are TRBV5-1 and TRBJ2-7; 8 nucleotides align to TRBD1. The CDR3 sequence is 15 residues long. Germline loops: CDR1 SGHRS, CDR2 YFSETQ. The V segment lost 4 bases and the J segment 3 bases; nucleotides outside the gene matches: 9. The CDR3: CASSRSAGQVYEQYF. The CDR3, as DNA: TGCGCCAGCAGCCGATCCGCGGGACAGGTCTACGAGCAGTACTTC.

With respect to this clone: The sample has other DNA sequences that encode this CDR3 too. V usage is TRBV6-1 and J usage is TRBJ2-7; 7 bases agree with TRBD1. The CDR3 extends over 14 amino acids. The germline V gene has CDR1 MNHNS and CDR2 SASEGT. The V gene end was trimmed by 2 bases and the J gene end by 3 bases; junction bases not matched to a gene: 4. Here the CDR3 DNA reads TGTGCCAGCAGTGAACCGGGACAGAGCTACGAGCAGTACTTC. This sequence encodes CASSEPGQSYEQYF.

This chain connects TRBV7-6 to TRBJ2-5; no definite D call. Trimming shortened V by 0 bases and J by 5 bases, and 4 bases separated the two germline ends. Germline CDR1 SGHVS, CDR2 FNYEAQ. There are 12 residues in the CDR3. CDR3 sequence reads: CASSLAMETQYF. CDR3 nucleotides: TGTGCCAGCAGCTTAGCGATGGAGACCCAGTACTTC. Using reference TRBV7-6 and TRBJ2-5 for the parts outside the CDR3, the full variable domain is GAGVSQSPRYKVTKRGQDVALRCDPISGHVSLYWYRQALGQGPEFLTYFNYEAQQDKSGLPNDRFSAERPEGSISTLTIQRTEQRDSAMYRCASSLAMETQYFGPGTRLLVL.

Note on this clone: The identical CDR3 is also encoded by other nucleotide sequences in the sample. The gene calls are TRBV5-1 and TRBJ1-3, with 8 nucleotides matching TRBD1. This CDR3 spans 14 amino acids. V dropped 0 bases and J dropped 4; count of bases not matched to a gene: 0. The germline CDR1 and CDR2 sequences are SGHRS and YFSETQ. The CDR3 is CASSLGQGGNTIYF. The CDR3 DNA sequence: TGCGCCAGCAGCTTGGGACAGGGGGGAAACACCATATATTTT.

The rearrangement links TRBV4-3 to TRBJ2-2, with D maybe TRBD2 (6 bases). Trimming took 0 bases from V and 8 from J, leaving 10 bases between them. This CDR3 contains 14 residues. From germline, CDR1 is LGHNA and CDR2 YSLEER. CDR3 amino acids: CASSQESGLGELFF. The DNA of the CDR3 is TGCGCCAGCAGCCAAGAATCGGGACTGGGGGAGCTGTTTTTT.

Points on this clone: Sequence at one end of the junction differs from germline and may be a read error. The rearrangement links TRBV7-7 to TRBJ2-2; 7 nucleotides line up with TRBD1. The length of the CDR3 is 15 residues. Germline V gene lookup returns CDR1 SSHAT and CDR2 FNYEAQ (reference sequence). CDR3 residues: CASSSGTVGSGELFF. In nucleotides, the CDR3 is TGTGCTAGCAGCTCCGGGACAGTGGGATCCGGGGAGCTGTTTTTT.

As to this clone: Sequence at one end of the junction differs from germline and may be a read error. The chain joins TRBV27 to TRBJ2-2; D is possibly TRBD2 (5 bases). Germline-derived CDR1 and CDR2 are MNHEY and SMNVEV (reference sequence). CDR3 length equals 17 residues. DNA for the CDR3: TGTGCCAGCAGCAATGCCCTAGGGAGTGGGAACGCCGGGGAGCTGTTTTTT. Translated, it gives CASSNALGSGNAGELFF.

The rearrangement links TRBV5-1 to TRBJ2-7; D may match TRBD1 or TRBD2 (6 bases each). Trimming cost V 0 bases and J 2 bases, with 9 bases left between them. From germline, CDR1 is SGHRS and CDR2 YFSETQ. This CDR3 spans 14 amino acids. The CDR3 DNA sequence: TGCGCCAGCAGCTTGGAGGGGGAGGCCTACGAGCAGTACTTC. Translation gives CASSLEGEAYEQYF.

The gene calls are TRBV9 and TRBJ2-2, with TRBD2 as a possible D gene (6 bases). Trimming cost V 4 bases and J 5 bases, with 9 bases left between them. The length of the CDR3 is 13 residues. From germline, CDR1 is SGDLS and CDR2 YYNGEE. The CDR3 nucleotides read TGTGCCAGCAGCCTGCGGGGAACCGGGGAGCTGTTTTTT. Its translation: CASSLRGTGELFF.

The chain couples TRBV2 to TRBJ1-2; D unresolved. V was shortened by 6 bases and J by 5 bases, with 13 bases between the two germline ends. This CDR3 comprises 13 residues. The germline CDR1 and CDR2 sequences are SNHLY and FYNNEI. The CDR3 DNA follows: TGTGCCAGCAGCAAGGTGGCAGGTTATGGCTACACCTTC. Amino acid sequence: CASSKVAGYGYTF. Together with reference TRBV2 and TRBJ1-2, the CDR3 gives the full variable domain: EPEVTQTPSHQVTQMGQEVILRCVPISNHLYFYWYRQILGQKVEFLVSFYNNEISEKSEIFDDQFSVERPDGSNFTLKIRSTKLEDSAMYFCASSKVAGYGYTFGSGTRLTVV.

This rearrangement joins TRBV11-3 to TRBJ1-2; 10 nucleotides match TRBD1. This CDR3 has 14 amino acids. Germline CDR1 and CDR2: SGHNT and YENEEA. V gave up 5 bases and J gave up 4 bases; unmatched junction bases: 4. CDR3 in amino acids: CASSRTGGGYGYTF. DNA for the CDR3: TGTGCCAGCAGCCGGACAGGGGGAGGCTATGGCTACACCTTC.

The V and J genes are TRBV19 and TRBJ2-7; D may be TRBD1 (5 bases). CDR1 is LNHDA and CDR2 is SQIVND in the germline V gene (reference sequence). V was shortened by 4 bases and J by 5 bases, with 12 bases between the two germline ends. CDR3 size: 13 residues. CDR3 sequence reads: CASSTPGNHEQYF. DNA of the CDR3: TGTGCCAGTAGTACGCCAGGGAACCACGAGCAGTACTTC.

The table lists this clone with a count of one. The chain links TRBV7-2 to TRBJ2-3; 7 bases align to TRBD2. V was pared by 4 bases and J by 6 bases, with 4 bases of the junction left unmatched. This CDR3 contains 13 residues. Per germline, CDR1 SGHTA and CDR2 FQGNSA. The CDR3, as DNA: TGTGCCAGCAGCTCCGGGAGGCGGGATACGCAGTATTTT. This codes for CASSSGRRDTQYF.

The rearrangement links TRBV7-9 to TRBJ2-4; 8 bases align to TRBD1. Germline CDR1 and CDR2: SEHNR and FQNEAQ (reference sequence). CDR3 length equals 14 residues. The trim removed 5 bases at V and 6 bases at J, leaving 6 bases unmatched. This chain's CDR3 is CASSLPGQANIQYF. In DNA, the CDR3 is TGTGCCAGCAGCCTACCGGGACAGGCAAACATTCAGTACTTC.

This clone was seen only once. The gene calls are TRBV2 and TRBJ1-1; the D gene is possibly TRBD1 (5 bases). CDR3 length equals 15 residues. V dropped 7 bases and J dropped 1 base, with 16 bases sitting between them. The germline V gene encodes CDR1 SNHLY and CDR2 FYNNEI. The CDR3 DNA reads TGTGCCAGCACCAGACAGTCTCGCCAGAACACTGAAGCTTTCTTT. Translation gives CASTRQSRQNTEAFF.

This sequence joins TRBV6-5 and TRBJ2-1, with 9 positions matching TRBD2. With V trimmed by 7 bases and J by 7 bases, 11 bases remained unmatched. The CDR3 contains 15 residues. Germline V gives CDR1 MNHEY, CDR2 SVGAGI. The CDR3 bases are TGTGCCAGCACCGAGAATCGCGGGGGGGTGAATGAGCAGTTCTTC. Its protein is CASTENRGGVNEQFF.

This clone was recorded once. The rearrangement uses TRBV6-5 and TRBJ2-6; 10 bases are a match to TRBD1. The CDR3 has 14 amino acids. V lost 7 bases and J lost 5; bases outside the gene matches: 2. The germline V gene encodes CDR1 MNHEY and CDR2 SVGAGI. CDR3 DNA sequence: TGTGCCAGCACAGACAGGGGGCGGGCCAACGTCCTGACTTTC. Its translation: CASTDRGRANVLTF.

A remark on this clone: The same CDR3 arises from other DNA sequences in this sample as well. The chain joins TRBV2 to TRBJ2-3; 9 bases line up with TRBD1. This CDR3 is built from 13 residues. The V gene's germline CDR1 is SNHLY and CDR2 FYNNEI. After removal of 4 bases from V and 4 bases from J, the junction contained 0 bases not matched to a gene. CDR3 protein: CASSGQGADTQYF. In nucleotides, the CDR3 is TGTGCCAGCAGTGGACAGGGGGCAGATACGCAGTATTTT.

For this clone: The identical CDR3 is also encoded by other nucleotide sequences in the sample. The gene calls are TRBV5-4 and TRBJ1-5, with D possibly matching TRBD1 (6 bases). The germline CDR1 and CDR2 sequences are SGHNT and YYREEE (reference sequence). The CDR3 covers 14 residues. The V end was cut by 4 bases, the J end by 2 bases, with 10 bases between. The CDR3 region has the DNA TGTGCCAGCAGCCTACAGGGAGGCAATCAGCCCCAGCATTTT. Amino acid sequence: CASSLQGGNQPQHF.

V usage is TRBV7-8 and J usage is TRBJ2-5; possible D gene TRBD2, 7 bases. This CDR3 region has 16 residues. Trimming stripped 1 base from V and 1 base from J, with 13 bases between. From germline, CDR1 is SGHVS and CDR2 FQNEAQ. The CDR3 reads CASSLGGGGSQETQYF. CDR3 bases: TGTGCCAGCAGCTTAGGGGGAGGGGGAAGCCAAGAGACCCAGTACTTC.

The chain uses TRBV28 and TRBJ1-4; D is perhaps TRBD1 (5 bases). Per germline, CDR1 MDHEN and CDR2 SYDVKM. CDR3 size: 12 residues. CDR3 loop: CATGAVTEKLFF. The CDR3 region has the DNA TGTGCTACCGGGGCAGTAACCGAAAAACTGTTTTTT. The entire variable domain, with the rest obtained from reference TRBV28 and TRBJ1-4, is as follows: DVKVTQSSRYLVKRTGEKVFLECVQDMDHENMFWYRQDPGLGLRLIYFSYDVKMKEKGDIPEGYSVSREKKERFSLILESASTNQTSMYLCATGAVTEKLFFGSGTQLSVL.

The genes are TRBV7-3 and TRBJ2-7; TRBD1 agrees at 10 bases. Germline assignment: CDR1 SGHTA and CDR2 FQGTGA. This CDR3 has 19 amino acids. V gave up 1 base and J gave up 5 bases; unmatched junction bases: 17. This chain's CDR3 is CASSLIGLGRQGAHHEQYF. Here the CDR3 DNA reads TGTGCCAGCAGCTTAATAGGTCTGGGAAGACAGGGGGCTCACCACGAGCAGTACTTC.

The chain is built from TRBV5-1 and TRBJ2-3; TRBD2 is a possible D gene (5 bases). CDR1 and CDR2 from the germline V gene are SGHRS and YFSETQ. The CDR3 loop spans 18 amino acids. The ends were cut back, 4 bases at V and 2 bases at J, with 23 bases in the middle. In DNA, the CDR3 is TGCGCCAGCAGCCCATTCTCGGCGGTAGCGACTAACACAGATACGCAGTATTTT. Translation: CASSPFSAVATNTDTQYF.

The V and J genes are TRBV25-1 and TRBJ1-4; no clear D gene. CDR3 length: 15 amino acids. CDR1 and CDR2 from the germline V gene are MGHDK and SYGVNS. V was cut by 6 bases and J by 0 bases, with 11 bases left in between. The CDR3 DNA sequence: TGTGCCAGCAGCCCCTACCTCGCAACTAATGAAAAACTGTTTTTT. Amino acid sequence: CASSPYLATNEKLFF.